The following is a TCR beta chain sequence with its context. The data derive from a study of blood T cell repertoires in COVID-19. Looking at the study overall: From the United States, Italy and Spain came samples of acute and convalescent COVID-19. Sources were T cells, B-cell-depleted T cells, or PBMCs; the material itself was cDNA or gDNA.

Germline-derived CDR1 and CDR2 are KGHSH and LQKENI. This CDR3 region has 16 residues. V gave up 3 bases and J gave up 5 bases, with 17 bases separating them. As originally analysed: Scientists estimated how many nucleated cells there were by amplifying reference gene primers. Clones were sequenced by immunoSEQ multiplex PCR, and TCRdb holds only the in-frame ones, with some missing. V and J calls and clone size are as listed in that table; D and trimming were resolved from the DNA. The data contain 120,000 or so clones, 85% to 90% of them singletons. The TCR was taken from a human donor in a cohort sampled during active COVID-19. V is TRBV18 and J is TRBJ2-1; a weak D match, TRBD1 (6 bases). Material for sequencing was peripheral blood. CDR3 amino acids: CASSPANRARDNEQFF. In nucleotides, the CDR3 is TGTGCCAGCTCACCCGCGAACAGGGCGCGGGACAATGAGCAGTTCTTC. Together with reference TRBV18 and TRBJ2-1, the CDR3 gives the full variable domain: NAGVMQNPRHLVRRRGQEARLRCSPMKGHSHVYWYRQLPEEGLKFMVYLQKENIIDESGMPKERFSAEFPKEGPSILRIQQVVRGDSAAYFCASSPANRARDNEQFFGPGTRLTVL.